This entry lists 27 T cell receptor beta chains sequenced from one sample in a study of T cells in Graves' hyperthyroidism and ophthalmopathy. TCR beta CDR3 sequences were amplified from RNA transcripts. A first-round RT-PCR of the TCR CDR3 used the HTBI primer set. MiXCR, run by TCRdb on the multiplex PCR reads, gives a single entry per CDR3 protein. Of roughly 330,000 distinct CDR3 sequences listed, 16% are singletons. The sample taken for sequencing was blood. These TCRs come from a man aged 30 to 39 with Graves' hyperthyroidism.

This clonotype is a singleton in its sample. A much larger clone lies one base from this, so it may be a read error. This chain connects TRBV19 to TRBJ1-2; 7 bases fit TRBD1. This CDR3 is 17 amino acids long. The trim removed 8 bases at V and 8 bases at J, leaving 23 bases unmatched. The germline V gene encodes CDR1 LNHDA and CDR2 SQIVND (reference sequence). This chain's CDR3 is CASGHHRGGPPHPGYTF. CDR3 coding DNA: TGTGCCAGTGGGCACCACAGGGGAGGCCCCCCCCATCCAGGCTACACCTTC.

This clonotype was picked up many times. This rearrangement joins TRBV7-3 to TRBJ2-1; D is ambiguous. CDR1 SGHTA and CDR2 FQGTGA come from the germline V gene. The CDR3 covers 13 residues. Trimming removed 3 bases from V and 2 bases from J, with 5 bases in between. The CDR3 region has the DNA TGTGCCAGCAGCTTGGATCCCTACAATGAGCAGTTCTTC. Residues: CASSLDPYNEQFF.

The gene calls are TRBV10-2 and TRBJ1-5, with 8 bases fitting TRBD1. Germline-derived CDR1 and CDR2 are WSHSY and SAAADI. J was trimmed by 4 bases and V by 5 bases; bases with no gene match: 4. The CDR3 extends over 14 amino acids. Here the CDR3 DNA reads TGCGCCAGCAGTCGGGACAGGATTAATCAGCCCCAGCATTTT. Its translation: CASSRDRINQPQHF.

This clonotype was picked up a small number of times. V gene TRBV18 combines with J gene TRBJ2-1; D possibly corresponds to TRBD1 (6 bases). This CDR3 is built from 16 residues. Germline CDR1 and CDR2: KGHSH and LQKENI. V lost 6 bases, J lost 9 bases, and 24 bases lay in between. The chain's CDR3 is CASSPEQGLSGREQFF. The CDR3 nucleotides read TGTGCCAGCTCGCCCGAACAGGGTTTGTCTGGTCGTGAGCAGTTCTTC. Filled out from reference TRBV18 and TRBJ2-1, the complete variable domain reads NAGVMQNPRHLVRRRGQEARLRCSPMKGHSHVYWYRQLPEEGLKFMVYLQKENIIDESGMPKERFSAEFPKEGPSILRIQQVVRGDSAAYFCASSPEQGLSGREQFFGPGTRLTVL.

This clonotype was observed many times. This chain uses TRBV2 with TRBJ1-2; no firm D call. Per the germline V gene, CDR1 is SNHLY and CDR2 is FYNNEI. The CDR3 has 15 amino acids. V was pared by 1 base and J by 3 bases, with 12 bases between. CDR3 bases: TGTGCCAGCAGTGAAGTGGAGGGTGAGGACTATGGCTACACCTTC. Translation gives CASSEVEGEDYGYTF. Supplemented by reference TRBV2 and TRBJ1-2, the full variable domain reads EPEVTQTPSHQVTQMGQEVILRCVPISNHLYFYWYRQILGQKVEFLVSFYNNEISEKSEIFDDQFSVERPDGSNFTLKIRSTKLEDSAMYFCASSEVEGEDYGYTFGSGTRLTVV.

Details on this clonotype: A much larger clone differs by one base, so this may be a read error. This CDR3 fails to terminate in the conserved phenylalanine or tryptophan, so it likely reflects a read error. The rearrangement uses TRBV2 and TRBJ1-4; D gene uncertain. Per germline, CDR1 SNHLY and CDR2 FYNNEI. The CDR3 loop spans 13 amino acids. Deletions cut 7 bases from V and 5 bases from J, with 11 bases between. The CDR3 protein is CASNLDMNEKLFL. CDR3 coding DNA: TGTGCCAGCAACCTCGACATGAATGAAAAACTGTTTTTA.

The chain uses TRBV9 and TRBJ2-1; D unresolved. The CDR3 is 12 amino acids. Trimming left V 0 bases short and J 10 bases short, with 8 bases between. Germline-derived CDR1 and CDR2 are SGDLS and YYNGEE. CDR3 nucleotides: TGTGCCAGCAGCGTAGGCGACTCCGAGCAGTTCTTC. Protein product: CASSVGDSEQFF.

In this sample, this clonotype turned up a few times. The chain uses TRBV6-5 and TRBJ2-3; unclear D gene. Germline values: CDR1 MNHEY, CDR2 SVGAGI. CDR3 length: 14 amino acids. V lost 2 bases, J lost 6 bases, and 12 bases lay in between. The CDR3 DNA sequence: TGTGCCAGCAGTTACAGGGCCTACCCCGATACGCAGTATTTT. Residues: CASSYRAYPDTQYF.

Concerning this clonotype: This may stem from a read error, because a much larger clone lies one nucleotide away. CDR3 protein: CASSHAGAYERYF. The CDR3 DNA is TGTGCCAGCAGCCATGCCGGGGCCTACGAGCGGTACTTC. This chain connects TRBV3-1 to TRBJ2-7, with D perhaps given as TRBD1 or TRBD2 (5 bases each). CDR3 size: 13 residues. Germline CDR1 is LGHDT and CDR2 is YNNKEL (reference sequence).

Points on this clonotype: At one end the junction does not follow the germline gene, possibly because of a read error. The rearrangement uses TRBV3-1 and TRBJ2-7; D gene unclear. Germline V CDR1 and CDR2: LGHDT, YNNKEL (reference sequence). The CDR3 length is 14 residues. The chain's CDR3 is CASSSVTGFYEQCF. As DNA, the CDR3 is TGTGCCAGCAGCTCCGTGACCGGATTTTACGAGCAGTGCTTC.

In this sample, this clonotype turned up many times. The rearrangement joins TRBV3-1 to TRBJ2-3, with D uncertain. This CDR3 has 11 residues. With 7 bases removed from V and 2 bases from J, the gap between germline ends came to 4 bases. Germline-derived CDR1 and CDR2 are LGHDT and YNNKEL (reference sequence). Here the CDR3 reads CASTNTDTQYF. The CDR3, as DNA: TGTGCCAGCACAAACACAGATACGCAGTATTTT.

There are a few counts of this clonotype. The gene calls are TRBV7-9 and TRBJ2-1; D perhaps matches TRBD2 (6 bases). V gave up 5 bases and J gave up 3 bases, with 20 bases separating them. Looked up from germline, CDR1 is SEHNR and CDR2 is FQNEAQ (reference sequence). The CDR3 is 17 amino acids. CDR3: CASSVPGGHTIYNEQFF. In DNA form, the CDR3 reads TGTGCCAGCAGCGTCCCTGGAGGGCATACCATCTACAATGAGCAGTTCTTC.

This clonotype was found many times. V gene TRBV5-5 combines with J gene TRBJ1-5; D gene uncertain. This CDR3 is 13 amino acids long. Trimming took off 0 bases at V and 7 bases at J, with 8 bases between the two ends. Looked up from germline, CDR1 is SGHKS and CDR2 is YYEKEE (reference sequence). The chain's CDR3 is CASSLDRGQPQHF. The DNA for the CDR3 is TGTGCCAGCAGCTTGGACCGGGGACAGCCCCAGCATTTT. Together with reference TRBV5-5 and TRBJ1-5, the CDR3 gives the full variable domain: DAGVTQSPTHLIKTRGQQVTLRCSPISGHKSVSWYQQVLGQGPQFIFQYYEKEERGRGNFPDRFSARQFPNYSSELNVNALLLGDSALYLCASSLDRGQPQHFGDGTRLSIL.

The V gene is TRBV4-1, the J gene TRBJ2-3; the D is unclear. The V gene's germline CDR1 is MGHRA and CDR2 YSYEKL. Trimming left V 0 bases short and J 1 base short, with 14 bases between. The CDR3 is 17 amino acids. The CDR3 region has the DNA TGCGCCAGCAGCCAAGAGGTGGTCGCAGCTGGCACAGATACGCAGTATTTT. Translated: CASSQEVVAAGTDTQYF.

This clonotype occurred a few times. This chain uses TRBV7-8 with TRBJ1-4; D gene unclear. Germline V gives CDR1 SGHVS, CDR2 FQNEAQ. CDR3 length: 14 amino acids. Trimming took off 7 bases at V and 2 bases at J, with 11 bases between the two ends. This chain's CDR3 is CASNPGVTNEKLFF. The CDR3 region has the DNA TGTGCCAGCAACCCTGGGGTGACTAATGAAAAACTGTTTTTT.

The J gene is TRBJ2-4, the V gene TRBV6-1; no definite D call. The CDR3 contains 17 residues. Germline loops: CDR1 MNHNS, CDR2 SASEGT. V lost 7 bases and J 4 bases, leaving 23 bases between the germline ends. Written as DNA, the CDR3 is TGTGCCAGCATCACCGACGGTAGCAAAATAAAAAAAAACATTCAGTACTTC. This codes for CASITDGSKIKKNIQYF.

This clonotype turned up a few times. The genes are TRBV28 and TRBJ1-5; D is perhaps TRBD1 (5 bases). There are 16 residues in the CDR3. CDR1 is MDHEN and CDR2 is SYDVKM in the germline V gene. V gave up 1 base and J gave up 0 bases, with 10 bases separating them. The chain's CDR3 is CASSLLGTYSNQPQHF. The CDR3 nucleotides are TGTGCCAGCAGTTTATTGGGGACCTATAGCAATCAGCCCCAGCATTTT.

V usage is TRBV6-1 and J usage is TRBJ1-3; D perhaps matches TRBD1 (5 bases). The V end was cut by 7 bases, the J end by 1 base, with 20 bases between. Per the germline V gene, CDR1 is MNHNS and CDR2 is SASEGT. CDR3 length: 17 residues. The CDR3 DNA follows: TGTGCCAGCACATCAGGGCAGGGCCAGAGGTCTGGAAACACCATATATTTT. Translated: CASTSGQGQRSGNTIYF.

This clonotype has a handful of counts. The chain is built from TRBV5-1 and TRBJ2-2; D may be TRBD2 (6 bases). Germline CDR1 is SGHRS and CDR2 is YFSETQ. The CDR3 spans 14 residues. V dropped 7 bases and J dropped 0 bases, with 10 bases sitting between them. The CDR3 here is CASVGLTNTGELFF. The CDR3 nucleotides are TGCGCCAGCGTGGGACTGACGAACACCGGGGAGCTGTTTTTT.

Ten or more counts support this clonotype. The V and J genes are TRBV6-1 and TRBJ1-2; D is perhaps TRBD1 (5 bases). CDR1 and CDR2 (germline): MNHNS, SASEGT. V lost 10 bases and J 5 bases, leaving 17 bases between the germline ends. This CDR3 comprises 13 residues. CDR3 nucleotides: TGTGCCACCGTGGGGGGGGGAAATTATGGCTACACCTTC. This sequence encodes CATVGGGNYGYTF.

This clonotype has a count of ten or more. This chain joins TRBV30 and TRBJ1-1; TRBD1 agrees at 8 bases. Germline V lookup: CDR1 GTSNPN, CDR2 SVGIG (reference sequence). Trimming removed 6 bases from V and 9 bases from J; junction bases left unmatched: 9. CDR3 length equals 12 residues. CDR3 in DNA: TGTGCCTGTGAAGCTGGACAGGGAAAAGCTTTCTTT. Its protein is CACEAGQGKAFF.

The sample holds many counts of this clonotype. This chain links TRBV29-1 with TRBJ2-5; 9 positions agree with TRBD2. After removal of 4 bases from V and 4 bases from J, the junction contained 13 bases not matched to a gene. Germline V CDR1 and CDR2: SQVTM, ANQGSEA. This CDR3 is built from 16 residues. In DNA form, the CDR3 reads TGCAGCGTTGGCGGAGGCGGGAGGGCCTTCGGAGAGACCCAGTACTTC. As protein: CSVGGGGRAFGETQYF.

This chain joins TRBV20-1 and TRBJ2-6; D ambiguous. Trimming stripped 7 bases from V and 4 bases from J, with 11 bases between. Germline-derived CDR1 and CDR2 are DFQATT and SNEGSKA (reference sequence). The CDR3 runs 13 residues. The CDR3 loop reads CSGQSPGANVLTF. Here the CDR3 DNA reads TGCAGTGGCCAAAGCCCCGGGGCCAACGTCCTGACTTTC.

At least ten counts were recorded for this clonotype. The rearrangement links TRBV9 to TRBJ2-2; 8 bases map to TRBD2. After removal of 0 bases from V and 7 bases from J, the junction contained 8 bases not matched to a gene. Germline assignment: CDR1 SGDLS and CDR2 YYNGEE. The CDR3 consists of 16 residues. The CDR3 sequence: CASSVAELAAGGELFF. CDR3 DNA sequence: TGTGCCAGCAGCGTAGCGGAACTAGCGGCGGGCGGGGAGCTGTTTTTT.

This clonotype was detected ten times or more. V usage is TRBV27 and J usage is TRBJ1-5; D not certain. The CDR3 consists of 15 residues. Trimming pared 6 bases from V and 0 bases from J, leaving 12 bases between. Germline assignment: CDR1 MNHEY and CDR2 SMNVEV (reference sequence). CDR3 DNA: TGTGCCAGCAGCCCCTTGGGATATAGCAATCAGCCCCAGCATTTT. Translation: CASSPLGYSNQPQHF.

This clonotype was found many times. V is TRBV20-1 and J is TRBJ2-7; D is undetermined. V was cut by 3 bases and J by 2 bases, with 8 bases left in between. The length of the CDR3 is 12 residues. Germline V CDR1 and CDR2: DFQATT, SNEGSKA (reference sequence). In DNA form, the CDR3 reads TGCAGTGCTAGGCCCGCCACCTACGAGCAGTACTTC. Translating it yields CSARPATYEQYF.

This clonotype was detected many times. The chain joins TRBV2 to TRBJ2-1; 11 nucleotides agree with TRBD2. The CDR3 loop spans 15 amino acids. With 6 bases clipped from V and 10 bases from J, the junction kept 11 bases outside the gene matches. Germline loops: CDR1 SNHLY, CDR2 FYNNEI. Here the CDR3 reads CASRHAGTSGAEQFF. In nucleotides, the CDR3 is TGTGCCAGCAGGCACGCCGGGACTAGCGGAGCGGAGCAGTTCTTC.